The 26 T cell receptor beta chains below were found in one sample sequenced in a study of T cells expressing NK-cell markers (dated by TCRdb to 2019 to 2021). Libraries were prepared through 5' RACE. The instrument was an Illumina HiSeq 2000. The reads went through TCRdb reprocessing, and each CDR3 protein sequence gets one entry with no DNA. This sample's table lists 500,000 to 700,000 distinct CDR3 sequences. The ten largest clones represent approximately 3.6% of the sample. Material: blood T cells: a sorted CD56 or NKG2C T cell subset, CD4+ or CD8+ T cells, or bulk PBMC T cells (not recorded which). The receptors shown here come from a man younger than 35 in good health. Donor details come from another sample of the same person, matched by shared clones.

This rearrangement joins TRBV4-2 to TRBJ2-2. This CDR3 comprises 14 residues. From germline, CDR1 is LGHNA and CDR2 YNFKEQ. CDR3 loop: CASSQEDVTGELFF.

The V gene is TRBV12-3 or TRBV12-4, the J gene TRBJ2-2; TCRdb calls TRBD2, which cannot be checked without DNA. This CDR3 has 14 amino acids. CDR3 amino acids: CASTPGGGTGELFF.

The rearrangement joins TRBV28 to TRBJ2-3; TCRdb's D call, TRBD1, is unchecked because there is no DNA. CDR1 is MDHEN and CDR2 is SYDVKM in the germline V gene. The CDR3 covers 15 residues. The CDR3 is CASNPGHASTDTQYF.

The CDR3 here is CATSMGGTQYF. This rearrangement joins TRBV15 to TRBJ2-5; no DNA is available, so the TRBD1 call from TCRdb remains unchecked. CDR1 and CDR2 (germline): LNHNV, YYDKDF (reference sequence). The CDR3 sequence is 11 residues long.

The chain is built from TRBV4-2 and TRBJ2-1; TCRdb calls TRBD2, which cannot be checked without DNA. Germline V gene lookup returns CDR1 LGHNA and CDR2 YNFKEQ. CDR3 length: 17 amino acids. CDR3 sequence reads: CASSQEALAGAYNEQFF.

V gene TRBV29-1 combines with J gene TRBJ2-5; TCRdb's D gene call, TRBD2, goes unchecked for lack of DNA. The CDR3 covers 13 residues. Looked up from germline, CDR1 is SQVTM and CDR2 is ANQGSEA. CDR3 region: CSVQGQRRETQYF.

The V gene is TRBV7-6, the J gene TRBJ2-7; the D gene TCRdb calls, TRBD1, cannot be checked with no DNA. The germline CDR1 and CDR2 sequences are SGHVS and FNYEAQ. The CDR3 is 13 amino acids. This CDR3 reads CASSLATQGEQYF.

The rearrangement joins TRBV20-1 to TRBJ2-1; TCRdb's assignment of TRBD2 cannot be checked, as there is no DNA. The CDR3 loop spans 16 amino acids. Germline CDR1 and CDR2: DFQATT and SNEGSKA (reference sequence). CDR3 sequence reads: CSARVVTSLIYNEQFF.

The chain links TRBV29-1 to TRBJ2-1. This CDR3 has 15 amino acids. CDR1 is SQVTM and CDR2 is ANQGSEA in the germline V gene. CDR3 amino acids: CSVEGRLSSYNEQFF.

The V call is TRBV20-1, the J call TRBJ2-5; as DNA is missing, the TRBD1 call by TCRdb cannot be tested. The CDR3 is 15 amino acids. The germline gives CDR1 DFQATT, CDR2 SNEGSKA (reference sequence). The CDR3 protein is CSARDLSTGVVTQYF.

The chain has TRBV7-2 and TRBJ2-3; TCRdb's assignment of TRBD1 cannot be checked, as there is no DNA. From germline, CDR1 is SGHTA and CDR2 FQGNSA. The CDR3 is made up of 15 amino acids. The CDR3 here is CASGVGGWSTDTQYF.

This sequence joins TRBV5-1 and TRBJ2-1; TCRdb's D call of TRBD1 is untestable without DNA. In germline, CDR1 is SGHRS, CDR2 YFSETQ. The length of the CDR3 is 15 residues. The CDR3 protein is CASSTGPSSYNEQFF.

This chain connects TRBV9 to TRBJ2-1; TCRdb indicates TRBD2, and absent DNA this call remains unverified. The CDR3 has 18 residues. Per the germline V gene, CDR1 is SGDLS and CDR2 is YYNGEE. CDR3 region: CASSLRTSGRALDNEQFF.

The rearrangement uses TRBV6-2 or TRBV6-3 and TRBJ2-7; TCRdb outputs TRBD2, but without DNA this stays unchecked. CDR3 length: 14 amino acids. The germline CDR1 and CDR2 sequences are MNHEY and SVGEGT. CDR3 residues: CASSYVTRGYEQYF.

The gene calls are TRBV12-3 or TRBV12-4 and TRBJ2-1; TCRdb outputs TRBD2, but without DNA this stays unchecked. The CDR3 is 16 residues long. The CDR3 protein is CASSLGLAEKYNEQFF.

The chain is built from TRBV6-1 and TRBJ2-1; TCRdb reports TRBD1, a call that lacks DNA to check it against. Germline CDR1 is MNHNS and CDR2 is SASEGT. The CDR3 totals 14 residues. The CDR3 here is CASTNWGGSNEQFF.

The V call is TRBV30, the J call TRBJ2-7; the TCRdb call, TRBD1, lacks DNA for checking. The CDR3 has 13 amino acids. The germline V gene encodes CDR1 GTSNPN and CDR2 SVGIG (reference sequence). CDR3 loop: CAWTRTGKGEQYF.

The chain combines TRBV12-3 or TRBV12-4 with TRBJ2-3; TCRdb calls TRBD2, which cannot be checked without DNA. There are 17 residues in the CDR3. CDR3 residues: CASSLAFAGEGTDTQYF.

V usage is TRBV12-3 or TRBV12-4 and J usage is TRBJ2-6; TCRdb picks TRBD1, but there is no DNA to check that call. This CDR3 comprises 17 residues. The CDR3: CASSLGQGIDGANVLTF.

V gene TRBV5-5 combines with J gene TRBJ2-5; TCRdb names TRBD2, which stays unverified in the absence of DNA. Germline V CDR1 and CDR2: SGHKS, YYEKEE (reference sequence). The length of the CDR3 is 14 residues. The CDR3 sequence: CASSYDGREETQYF.

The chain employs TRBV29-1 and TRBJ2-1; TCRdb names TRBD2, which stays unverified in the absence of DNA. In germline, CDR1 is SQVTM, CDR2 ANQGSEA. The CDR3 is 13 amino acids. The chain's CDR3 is CSVSGRNYNEQFF.

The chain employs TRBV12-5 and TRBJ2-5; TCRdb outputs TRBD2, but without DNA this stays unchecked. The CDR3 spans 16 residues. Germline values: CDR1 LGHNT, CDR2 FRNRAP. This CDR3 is CASALGLAGMGETQYF.

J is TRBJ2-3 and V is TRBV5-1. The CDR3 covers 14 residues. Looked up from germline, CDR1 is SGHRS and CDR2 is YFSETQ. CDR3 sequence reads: CASSTVGGADTQYF.

CDR3 loop: CASGADNNSPLHF. This chain links TRBV12-5 with TRBJ1-6. The germline V gene has CDR1 LGHNT and CDR2 FRNRAP. This CDR3 spans 13 amino acids.

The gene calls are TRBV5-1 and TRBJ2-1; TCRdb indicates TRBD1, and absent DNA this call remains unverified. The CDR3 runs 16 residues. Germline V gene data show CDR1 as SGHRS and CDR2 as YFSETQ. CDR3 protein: CASSSTRWVPVNEQFF.

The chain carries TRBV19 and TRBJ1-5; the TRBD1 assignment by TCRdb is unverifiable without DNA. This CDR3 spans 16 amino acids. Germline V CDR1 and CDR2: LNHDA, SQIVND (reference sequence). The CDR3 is CASSIEGGRVDQPQHF.